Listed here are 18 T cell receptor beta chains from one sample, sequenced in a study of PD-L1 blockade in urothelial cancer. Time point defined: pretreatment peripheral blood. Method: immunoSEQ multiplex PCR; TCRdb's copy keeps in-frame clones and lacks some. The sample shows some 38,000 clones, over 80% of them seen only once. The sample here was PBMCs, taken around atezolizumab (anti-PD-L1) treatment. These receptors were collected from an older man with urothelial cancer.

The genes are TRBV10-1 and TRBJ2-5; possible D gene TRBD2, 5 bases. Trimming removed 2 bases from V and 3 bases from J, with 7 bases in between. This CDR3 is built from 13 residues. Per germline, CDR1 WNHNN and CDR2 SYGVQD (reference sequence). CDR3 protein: CASSEDGEETQYF. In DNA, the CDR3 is TGCGCCAGCAGTGAGGACGGGGAAGAGACCCAGTACTTC.

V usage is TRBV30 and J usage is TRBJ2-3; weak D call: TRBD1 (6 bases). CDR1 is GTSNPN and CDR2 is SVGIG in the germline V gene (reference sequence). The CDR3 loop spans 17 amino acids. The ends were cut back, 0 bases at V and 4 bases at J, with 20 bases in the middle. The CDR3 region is CAWSVGGGPKGSDTQYF. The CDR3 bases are TGTGCCTGGAGTGTAGGTGGGGGCCCTAAAGGGTCAGATACGCAGTATTTT.

The CDR3 is CASSRVPTGGGSGNTIYF. DNA of the CDR3: TGCGCCAGCAGCCGTGTCCCGACAGGGGGAGGATCAGGAAACACCATATATTTT. V and J are TRBV5-1 and TRBJ1-3, with 9 bases lining up with TRBD1. This CDR3 contains 18 residues. The germline gives CDR1 SGHRS, CDR2 YFSETQ. The V and J ends lost 4 bases and 4 bases, in that order; junction bases with no gene match: 15.

Here the CDR3 DNA reads TGTGCCAGCAGCGTAAGGGGCGGGAGGGCCGCAGATACGCAGTATTTT. This gives the protein CASSVRGGRAADTQYF. The chain links TRBV9 to TRBJ2-3; TRBD2 agrees at 9 bases. The CDR3 consists of 16 residues. The V gene's germline CDR1 is SGDLS and CDR2 YYNGEE. V dropped 1 base and J dropped 4; count of bases not matched to a gene: 7.

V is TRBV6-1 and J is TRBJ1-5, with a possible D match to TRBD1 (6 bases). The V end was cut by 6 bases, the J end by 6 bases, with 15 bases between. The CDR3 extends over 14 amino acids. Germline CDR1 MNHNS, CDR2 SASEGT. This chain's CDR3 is CASSQGLRGQPQHF. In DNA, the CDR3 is TGTGCCAGCAGCCAGGGGCTCCGTGGTCAGCCCCAGCATTTT.

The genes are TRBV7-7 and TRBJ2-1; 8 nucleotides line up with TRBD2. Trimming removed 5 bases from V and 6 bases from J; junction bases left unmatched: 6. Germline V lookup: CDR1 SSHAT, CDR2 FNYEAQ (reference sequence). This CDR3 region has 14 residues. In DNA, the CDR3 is TGTGCCAGCAGCGCCGGGGGGGGGCGCAATGAGCAGTTCTTC. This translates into CASSAGGGRNEQFF. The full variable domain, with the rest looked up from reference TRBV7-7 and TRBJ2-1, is GAGVSQSPRYKVTKRGQDVTLRCDPISSHATLYWYQQALGQGPEFLTYFNYEAQPDKSGLPSDRFSAERPEGSISTLTIQRTEQRDSAMYRCASSAGGGRNEQFFGPGTRLTVL.

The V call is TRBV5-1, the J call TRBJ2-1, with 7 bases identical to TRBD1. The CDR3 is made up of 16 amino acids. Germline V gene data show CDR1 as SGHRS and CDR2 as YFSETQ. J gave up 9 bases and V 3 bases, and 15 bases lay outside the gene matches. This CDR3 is CASSSQTGPFLAEQFF. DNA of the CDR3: TGCGCCAGCAGCTCACAGACAGGGCCGTTTTTAGCTGAGCAGTTCTTC.

The chain's CDR3 is CASSLAVRGDYEQYF. The CDR3 nucleotides read TGTGCCAGCAGCTTAGCTGTCCGGGGAGACTACGAGCAGTACTTC. The chain has TRBV11-2 and TRBJ2-7; possibly TRBD2 for D (5 bases). The V gene lost 1 base and the J gene lost 3 bases, with 13 bases spanning the gap. The CDR3 runs to 15 residues. Germline V CDR1 and CDR2: SGHAT, FQNNGV.

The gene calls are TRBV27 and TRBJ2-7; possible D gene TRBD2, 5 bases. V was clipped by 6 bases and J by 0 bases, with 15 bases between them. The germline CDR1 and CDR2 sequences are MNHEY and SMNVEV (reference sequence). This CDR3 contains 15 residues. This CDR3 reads CASSPGLLSSYEQYF. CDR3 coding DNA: TGTGCCAGCAGCCCCGGACTGTTGAGCTCCTACGAGCAGTACTTC.

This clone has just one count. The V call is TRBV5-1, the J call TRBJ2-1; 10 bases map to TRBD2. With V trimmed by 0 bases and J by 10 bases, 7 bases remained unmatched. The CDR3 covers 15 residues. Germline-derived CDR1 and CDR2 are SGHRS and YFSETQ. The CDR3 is CASSLGSGRAEEQFF. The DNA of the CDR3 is TGCGCCAGCAGCTTGGGGAGCGGGAGGGCCGAGGAGCAGTTCTTC.

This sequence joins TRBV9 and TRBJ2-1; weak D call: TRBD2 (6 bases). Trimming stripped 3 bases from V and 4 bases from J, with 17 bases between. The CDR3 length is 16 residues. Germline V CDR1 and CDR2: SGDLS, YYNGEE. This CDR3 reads CASSASTGSLYNEQFF. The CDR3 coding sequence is TGTGCCAGCAGCGCCTCCACCGGGAGCCTTTACAATGAGCAGTTCTTC.

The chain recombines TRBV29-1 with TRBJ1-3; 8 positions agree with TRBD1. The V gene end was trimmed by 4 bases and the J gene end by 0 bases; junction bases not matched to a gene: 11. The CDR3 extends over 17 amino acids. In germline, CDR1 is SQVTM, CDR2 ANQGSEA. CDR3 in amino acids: CSVADRDGPSSGNTIYF. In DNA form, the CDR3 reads TGCAGCGTTGCGGACAGGGATGGTCCCAGCTCTGGAAACACCATATATTTT.

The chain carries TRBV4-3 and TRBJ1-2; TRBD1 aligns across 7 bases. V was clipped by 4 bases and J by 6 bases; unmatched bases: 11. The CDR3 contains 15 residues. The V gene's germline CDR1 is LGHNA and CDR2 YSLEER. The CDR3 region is CASSPRDSGTHGYTF. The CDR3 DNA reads TGCGCCAGCAGCCCCCGGGACAGTGGAACCCATGGCTACACCTTC.

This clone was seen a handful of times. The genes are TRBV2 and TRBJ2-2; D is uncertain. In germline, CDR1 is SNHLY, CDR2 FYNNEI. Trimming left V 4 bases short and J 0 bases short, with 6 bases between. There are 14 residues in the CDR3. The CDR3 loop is CASSARANTGELFF. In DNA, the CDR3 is TGTGCCAGCAGTGCCCGGGCGAACACCGGGGAGCTGTTTTTT.

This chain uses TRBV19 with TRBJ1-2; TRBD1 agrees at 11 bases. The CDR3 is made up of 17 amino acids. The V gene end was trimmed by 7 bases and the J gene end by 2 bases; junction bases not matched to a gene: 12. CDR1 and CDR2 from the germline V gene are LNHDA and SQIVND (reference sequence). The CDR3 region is CASTSSGTGGRNYGYTF. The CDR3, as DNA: TGTGCCAGTACGTCCTCCGGGACAGGGGGACGGAACTATGGCTACACCTTC. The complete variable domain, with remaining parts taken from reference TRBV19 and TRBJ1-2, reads DGGITQSPKYLFRKEGQNVTLSCEQNLNHDAMYWYRQDPGQGLRLIYYSQIVNDFQKGDIAEGYSVSREKKESFPLTVTSAQKNPTAFYLCASTSSGTGGRNYGYTFGSGTRLTVV.

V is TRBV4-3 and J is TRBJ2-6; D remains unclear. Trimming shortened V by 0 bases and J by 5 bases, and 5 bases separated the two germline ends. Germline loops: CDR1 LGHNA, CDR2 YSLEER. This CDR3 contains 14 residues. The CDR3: CASSQDARANVLTF. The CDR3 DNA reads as TGCGCCAGCAGCCAAGATGCGAGGGCCAACGTCCTGACTTTC.

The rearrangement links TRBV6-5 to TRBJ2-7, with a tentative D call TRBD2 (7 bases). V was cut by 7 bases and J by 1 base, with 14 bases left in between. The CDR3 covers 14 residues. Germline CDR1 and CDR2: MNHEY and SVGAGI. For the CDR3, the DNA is TGTGCCAGCACTAGGGGAGGGGGATCCTACGAGCAGTACTTC. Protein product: CASTRGGGSYEQYF.

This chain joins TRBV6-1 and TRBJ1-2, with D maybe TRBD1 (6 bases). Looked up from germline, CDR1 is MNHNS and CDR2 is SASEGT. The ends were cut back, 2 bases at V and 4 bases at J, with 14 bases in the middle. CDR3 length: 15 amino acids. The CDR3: CASSESKTGGYGYTF. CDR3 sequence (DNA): TGTGCCAGCAGTGAAAGCAAGACAGGCGGCTATGGCTACACCTTC.